The clone carrying this T cell receptor (beta chain) is a singleton in its sample. Its antigen is still unknown. A single base separates this from a much larger clone, so it may be a read error. Sample time point: persistent/refractory GD, antithyroid drugs over 5 years with positive TRAb. From RNA extracted from PBMCs, the TCR library was made. A blood draw put roughly 10 milliliters of peripheral blood into EDTA tubes. This sample stems from a study of regulatory T cells in long-lasting Graves disease. Findings and limits, study-wide: Few sampled subjects may have lowered accuracy. With persistent disease, TRBV28, TRBJ1-2 and TRBJ2-5 were the favored segments.

The CDR3 consists of 13 residues. Both iRepertoire HTBI primers and Arm-PCR of CDR3 regions were used to build the TCR beta libraries. TCRdb re-called the multiplex PCR reads through MiXCR, storing one row per CDR3 protein. The sample lists about 400,000 distinct CDR3 sequences, around 21% occurring once. The specimen was peripheral blood mononuclear cells (PBMCs), collected when the disease was refractory, from a patient treated with antithyroid drugs. The sequence came from a female donor with Graves disease. This chain uses TRBV12-3 or TRBV12-4 with TRBJ1-1; D is ambiguous. The CDR3 sequence is CASRSDSTPEASF. The CDR3 DNA sequence: TGTGCCAGCAGGTCGGACTCTACCCCCGAAGCTTCCTTT.